Described below is a single T cell receptor (beta chain) sequence and its context. The sample is drawn from a study of sequential checkpoint blockade in melanoma. About the study: Both treatment sequences were followed by maintenance nivolumab.

Treatment here: randomized to nivolumab then ipilimumab (arm A) or the reverse (arm B). Germline assignment: CDR1 KGHSY and CDR2 FQNENV. The CDR3 covers 17 residues. V was trimmed by 10 bases and J by 0 bases, leaving 22 bases between them. TCRdb keeps only in-frame clones here, not all; method: immunoSEQ multiplex PCR. This table has tens of thousands of clones, roughly 88% appearing once. This TCR came from a human donor with melanoma. This specimen consisted of CD8+ T cells sorted from blood (inferred from file names), obtained from a patient given nivolumab and ipilimumab in sequence. V is TRBV16 and J is TRBJ1-5; TRBD1 might be the D (5 bases). The CDR3 DNA sequence: TGTGCCACCTCACATTCGGCAGGGCGATATAGCAATCAGCCCCAGCATTTT. Translating gives CATSHSAGRYSNQPQHF. Together with reference TRBV16 and TRBJ1-5, the CDR3 gives the full variable domain: GEEVAQTPKHLVRGEGQKAKLYCAPIKGHSYVFWYQQVLKNEFKFLISFQNENVFDETGMPKERFSAKCLPNSPCSLEIQATKLEDSAVYFCATSHSAGRYSNQPQHFGDGTRLSIL.